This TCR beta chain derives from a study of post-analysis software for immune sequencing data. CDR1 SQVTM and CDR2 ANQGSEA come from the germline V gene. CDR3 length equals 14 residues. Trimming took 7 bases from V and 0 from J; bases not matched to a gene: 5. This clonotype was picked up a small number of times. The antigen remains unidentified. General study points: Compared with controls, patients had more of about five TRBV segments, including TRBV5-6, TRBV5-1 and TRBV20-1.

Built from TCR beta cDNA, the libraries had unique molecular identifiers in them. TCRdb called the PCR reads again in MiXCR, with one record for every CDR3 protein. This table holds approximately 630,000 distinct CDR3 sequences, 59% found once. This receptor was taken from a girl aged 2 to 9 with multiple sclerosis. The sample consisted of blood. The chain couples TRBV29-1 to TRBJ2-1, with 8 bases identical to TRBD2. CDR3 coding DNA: TGCAGCGAGGTAGCGGGAACCTCCTACAATGAGCAGTTCTTC. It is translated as CSEVAGTSYNEQFF.